Below, one TCR beta chain is given with its context. The sample originates from a study of blood T cell repertoires in COVID-19. Study details: COVID-19 samples collected from the United States, Italy and Spain covered acute and convalescent phases. T cells, B-cell-depleted T cells, or PBMCs supplied cDNA or gDNA.

Study processing details: The authors estimated nucleated cell counts from reference gene primer amplification. Using immunoSEQ multiplex PCR, the repertoire was profiled, and TCRdb retains in-frame clones only, with some absent. Clone size and the V and J calls come from that table; the DNA yielded D and trimming. Here the sample spans roughly 79,000 clones, around 82% being singletons. This CDR3 contains 16 residues. Germline V lookup: CDR1 SGDLS, CDR2 YYNGEE. With 6 bases clipped from V and 3 bases from J, the junction kept 11 bases outside the gene matches. The clonotype originates from a human donor in a cohort sampled during active COVID-19. This rearrangement joins TRBV9 to TRBJ2-2, with 7 bases fitting TRBD2. The sequenced material came from peripheral blood. The CDR3 nucleotides read TGTGCCAGCACCCCCCAAACTACTAGCGACACCGGGGAGCTGTTTTTT. This translates into CASTPQTTSDTGELFF.